This T cell receptor beta chain was recovered during a study of blood T cell repertoires in COVID-19. Looking at the study overall: Donors in the United States, Italy and Spain gave samples during acute or convalescent COVID-19.

Authors' processing steps: The assay estimated nucleated cells by amplifying reference gene primers. Sequencing was performed with immunoSEQ multiplex PCR; in TCRdb, only in-frame clones are kept and a portion is missing. V and J calls and clone size are given by that table; D and trimming were obtained from the DNA. The sample has about 300,000 clones, roughly 89% seen once. This CDR3 region has 14 residues. Trimming took 5 bases from V and 0 from J; bases not matched to a gene: 0. Germline-derived CDR1 and CDR2 are SGHKS and YYEKEE (reference sequence). Seattle-derived patients entered the study during active infection and were followed longitudinally.

Material: peripheral blood. V usage is TRBV5-5 and J usage is TRBJ2-1, with TRBD2 matching 9 bases. The sequence derives from a young woman with COVID-19, enrolled during active disease. The CDR3 region is CASRRGGSYNEQFF. In DNA form, the CDR3 reads TGTGCCAGCAGGCGGGGGGGCTCCTACAATGAGCAGTTCTTC.